Listed below are T cell receptor beta chains from one sample, sequenced in a study of vaccination and CD4 T cells after COVID-19. TCRdb recomputed calls from the PCR reads with MiXCR, one row per CDR3 protein. This sample yields 11,000 or so distinct CDR3 sequences, of which roughly three fifths are seen a single time; around 20% belongs to the top ten. These receptors' targets are unknown. The specimen was CD4+ T cells from blood, cultured in vitro. These receptors came from a human donor who had recovered from COVID-19. CDR3s include the opening cysteine and the closing phenylalanine or tryptophan.

20,TRBV6-1,CASSQHAGLAGVGAKNIQYF
18,TRBV7-2,CASSLLPPVSGSEETQYF
17,TRBV4-2,CASSQALAGGISYEQYF
15,TRBV28,CASSNPGQGAGELFF
15,TRBV12-3/TRBV12-4,CASSLGRGRSYEQYF
24,TRBV27,CASSLISRWTFEKHKGQLTDTQYF
13,TRBV6-2/TRBV6-3,CASSYGGDYEQYF
13,TRBV7-9,CASSYPLVQTQYF
15,TRBV15,CATSRVMGLNSPLHF
17,TRBV7-8,CASSPSRGRTNTGELFF
12,TRBV20-1,CSATGTNYGYTF
13,TRBV27,CASSSYRGNEQFF
15,TRBV7-9,CASSLGQGFDYGYTF
17,TRBV20-1,CSARDTRPQGANYGYTF
13,TRBV27,CASCGQFNNEQFF
15,TRBV18,CASSPRDREGETQYF
15,TRBV7-2,CASSLATSGTYEQYF
14,TRBV20-1,CSARTRTSWDTQYF
15,TRBV7-8,CASSLGGVIKNIQYF
16,TRBV5-1,CASSLGVAGGGETQYF
14,TRBV29-1,CSATRTGATGELFF
18,TRBV5-1,CASSFQGSSSTVNYGYTF
16,TRBV2,CASSAGTQNYSYEQYF
13,TRBV10-3,CASSYRDNYGYTF
14,TRBV11-1,CASIPGGTAETQYF
11,TRBV20-1,CSASVEGTYTF
14,TRBV10-1,CASSELAGGTEAFF
14,TRBV10-1,CASSGAGVGETQYF
14,TRBV19,CASSPTGGDYGYTF
16,TRBV4-2,CASSQEQGNSGNTIYF
12,TRBV18,CASSPGDQPQHF
15,TRBV20-1,CSARDSGSPPDTQYF
13,TRBV5-6,CASSLISSYEQYF
16,TRBV19,CASSMSRGSGANVLTF
12,TRBV11-2,CASSRSGYEQYF
13,TRBV4-3,CASSQDRRVEQFF
13,TRBV7-2,CASSRGQGREQYF
12,TRBV20-1,CSAPGANYGYTF
15,TRBV11-2,CASSFGASATGELFF
17,TRBV6-1,CASSERVPGGSTDTQYF
19,TRBV20-1,CSARDPEGERPGASNIQYF
14,TRBV20-1,CSARTREVSYGYTF
14,TRBV24-1,CATSDLGGDYGYTF
14,TRBV29-1,CSVVGRVSTDTQYF
14,TRBV20-1,CSASRSSGQETQYF
20,TRBV7-2,CASSSKVGGRSGRAIREQYF
12,TRBV7-9,CASSFENSPLHF
12,TRBV7-3,CASSLRPNEQFF
16,TRBV24-1,CATSDNLAVSGDTQYF
13,TRBV19,CASSEQGGTEAFF
16,TRBV19,CASSPRTGTGDSPLHF
16,TRBV6-1,CASTALPGQGQETQYF
12,TRBV20-1,CSASGYQETQYF
15,TRBV20-1,CSASSRGFTNEKLFF
16,TRBV6-1,CASKTGLRGMNTEAFF
13,TRBV7-3,CASSQGPNTEAFF